This T cell receptor beta chain was identified during a study of human T cells and chemical hapten exposure. Across the study: The study lasted approximately 25 weeks, and patients were dosed weekly with diphenylcyclopropenone on the scalp throughout. Whole-study results and caveats: Expanded TCR sets contained significantly more large CDR3 similarity clusters than controls.

Noted time point: pre-sensitization, week 0. Indicated treatment: therapeutic diphenylcyclopropenone sensitization with weekly scalp DPC. Total RNA was isolated from unfractionated whole blood. The study's library attached unique molecular identifiers to single cDNA molecules. MiXCR, run by TCRdb on the RACE reads, gives a single entry per CDR3 protein. The sample has about 77,000 distinct CDR3 sequences; 11% to 15% are singletons. This clonotype was found a few times. Its cognate antigen is unknown. This specimen was whole blood, taken in connection with sensitization to the hapten diphenylcyclopropenone (DPC). The clonotype was recovered from a woman in her fifties or sixties with alopecia areata. Some clones in this sample may be carry-over from other donors' samples.

The CDR3 DNA reads TGCAGTGCTTCACCGGGACATTTCAACTATGGCTACACCTTC. This gives the protein CSASPGHFNYGYTF. This chain connects TRBV20-1 to TRBJ1-2, with D maybe TRBD1 (6 bases). Deletions cut 5 bases from V and 2 bases from J, with 15 bases between. Germline V gives CDR1 DFQATT, CDR2 SNEGSKA (reference sequence). There are 14 residues in the CDR3.